This T cell receptor beta chain was captured in a study of blood T cell repertoires in COVID-19. Across the whole study: Researchers got acute and convalescent COVID-19 samples from the United States, Italy and Spain.

Participants' own reports of clinical history determined their cohort assignment. A COVID-19 case had been met by exposed participants during the 2 weeks before study entry. J was trimmed by 4 bases and V by 2 bases; bases with no gene match: 1. The CDR3 loop spans 14 amino acids. CDR1 and CDR2 (germline): LGHNA, YSLEER. In the original workflow: Reference gene primer amplification in the assay estimated nucleated cell counts. Sequenced by immunoSEQ multiplex PCR; TCRdb stores in-frame clones only, minus some. The V and J calls and clone size are taken from that table; D and trimming were inferred from the DNA. Of 210,000 or so clones in the sample, 83% were seen once.

This clonotype was sampled from a woman in her forties or fifties who had been exposed to COVID-19. Sequenced sample: PBMCs or T cells enriched from blood (not recorded which). The rearrangement links TRBV4-3 to TRBJ2-5, with TRBD2 matching 10 bases. As DNA, the CDR3 is TGCGCCAGCAGCCAATGGACTAGCGGAGAGACCCAGTACTTC. This sequence encodes CASSQWTSGETQYF.